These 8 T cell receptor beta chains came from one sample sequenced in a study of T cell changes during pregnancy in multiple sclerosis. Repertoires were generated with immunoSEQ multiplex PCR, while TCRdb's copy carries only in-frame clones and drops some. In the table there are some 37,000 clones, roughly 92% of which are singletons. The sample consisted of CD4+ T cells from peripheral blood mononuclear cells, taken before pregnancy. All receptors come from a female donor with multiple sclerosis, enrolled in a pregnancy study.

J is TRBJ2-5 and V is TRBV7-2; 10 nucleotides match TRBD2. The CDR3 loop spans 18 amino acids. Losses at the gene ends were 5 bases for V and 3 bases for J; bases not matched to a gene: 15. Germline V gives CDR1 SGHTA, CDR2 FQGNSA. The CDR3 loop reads CASSPRLAGLAHKETQYF. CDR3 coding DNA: TGTGCCAGCAGCCCGCGACTAGCGGGCCTGGCGCACAAAGAGACCCAGTACTTC.

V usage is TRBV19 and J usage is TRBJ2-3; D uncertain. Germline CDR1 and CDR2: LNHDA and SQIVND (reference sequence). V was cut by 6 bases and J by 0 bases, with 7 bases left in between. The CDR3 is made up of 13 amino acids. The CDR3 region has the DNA TGTGCCAGTAGCGAACTAAGCACAGATACGCAGTATTTT. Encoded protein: CASSELSTDTQYF.

The CDR3 spells CASSADVGGEAFF. For the CDR3, the DNA is TGTGCCAGCTCAGCCGATGTGGGAGGTGAAGCTTTCTTT. The rearrangement links TRBV18 to TRBJ1-1; D not certain. V was cut by 5 bases and J by 7 bases, with 14 bases left in between. Germline V CDR1 and CDR2: KGHSH, LQKENI. The CDR3 is 13 residues long.

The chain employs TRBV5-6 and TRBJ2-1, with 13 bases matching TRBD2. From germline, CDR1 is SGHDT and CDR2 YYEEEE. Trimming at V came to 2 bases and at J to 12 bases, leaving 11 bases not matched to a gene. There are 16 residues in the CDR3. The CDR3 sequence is CASSLGLAGARNGQFF. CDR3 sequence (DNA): TGTGCCAGCAGCTTAGGACTAGCGGGAGCGAGAAACGGGCAGTTCTTC.

The CDR3: CASSVAVTGELFF. Written as DNA, the CDR3 is TGTGCCAGCAGCGTAGCAGTCACCGGGGAGCTGTTTTTT. The chain is built from TRBV9 and TRBJ2-2, with no clear D. Germline values: CDR1 SGDLS, CDR2 YYNGEE. Trimming pared 0 bases from V and 4 bases from J, leaving 4 bases between. CDR3 length equals 13 residues.

The DNA of the CDR3 is TGTGCCAGCAGCGATAAACTAGCGGGGAGCCGCTTCGAGCAGTACTTC. Its protein is CASSDKLAGSRFEQYF. The rearrangement links TRBV7-9 to TRBJ2-7, with 10 bases identical to TRBD2. Germline lookup yields CDR1 SEHNR and CDR2 FQNEAQ (reference sequence). V shed 5 bases and J 6 bases; nucleotides not matched to a gene: 13. CDR3 size: 16 residues.

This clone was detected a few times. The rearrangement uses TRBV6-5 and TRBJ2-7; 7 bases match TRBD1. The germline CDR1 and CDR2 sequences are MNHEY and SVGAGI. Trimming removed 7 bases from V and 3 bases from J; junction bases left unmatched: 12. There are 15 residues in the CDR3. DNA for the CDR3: TGTGCCAGCACCCGCCCATCGACAGGGATCTACGAGCAGTACTTC. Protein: CASTRPSTGIYEQYF.

The CDR3 DNA follows: TGTGCCAGCTCCCGGACGGGAGGCGCCTACGAGCAGTACTTC. Amino acid sequence: CASSRTGGAYEQYF. The rearrangement links TRBV19 to TRBJ2-7, with TRBD2 matching over 7 bases. This CDR3 is built from 14 residues. V shed 9 bases, J shed 2 bases, and the junction held 10 bases outside the gene matches. The V gene's germline CDR1 is LNHDA and CDR2 SQIVND (reference sequence).